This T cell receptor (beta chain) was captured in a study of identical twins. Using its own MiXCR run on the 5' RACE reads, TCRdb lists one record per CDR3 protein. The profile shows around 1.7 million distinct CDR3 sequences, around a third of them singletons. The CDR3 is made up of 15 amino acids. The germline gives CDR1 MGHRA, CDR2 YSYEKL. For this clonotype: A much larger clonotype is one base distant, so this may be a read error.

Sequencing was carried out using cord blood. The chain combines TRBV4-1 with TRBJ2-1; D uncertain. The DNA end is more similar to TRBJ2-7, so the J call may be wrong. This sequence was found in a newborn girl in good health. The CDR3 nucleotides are TGCGCCAGCAGCCCGATGCCGGATTCCTACAATGAGCAGTACTTC. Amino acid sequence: CASSPMPDSYNEQYF.